One sample yielded the 23 T cell receptor beta chains listed below, sequenced in a study of blood T cell repertoires in COVID-19. Generated by immunoSEQ multiplex PCR, the TCRdb table keeps only in-frame clones and is missing some. The sample yields about 230,000 clones, over 80% seen once. The specimen was peripheral blood. These receptors all stem from a woman aged 25-40 years with COVID-19, enrolled during active disease.

This clone was detected once. V and J are TRBV19 and TRBJ1-5; possibly TRBD1 for D (5 bases). The CDR3 spans 15 residues. Germline V gene lookup returns CDR1 LNHDA and CDR2 SQIVND (reference sequence). V lost 6 bases, J lost 1 base, and 13 bases lay in between. The CDR3 DNA is TGTGCCAGTAGCATACAGGCGATAAGCAATCAGCCCCAGCATTTT. Its protein is CASSIQAISNQPQHF. The full variable domain, its missing parts supplied by reference TRBV19 and TRBJ1-5, is DGGITQSPKYLFRKEGQNVTLSCEQNLNHDAMYWYRQDPGQGLRLIYYSQIVNDFQKGDIAEGYSVSREKKESFPLTVTSAQKNPTAFYLCASSIQAISNQPQHFGDGTRLSIL.

This clone was seen a single time. J is TRBJ1-1 and V is TRBV7-2, with a weak D call TRBD1 (5 bases). Germline assignment: CDR1 SGHTA and CDR2 FQGNSA. There are 13 residues in the CDR3. The ends were cut back, 3 bases at V and 11 bases at J, with 16 bases in the middle. The CDR3 here is CASSLGGVIEAFF. The DNA for the CDR3 is TGTGCCAGCAGCTTGGGGGGAGTAATCGAGGCTTTCTTT.

This clone has just a few counts. The gene calls are TRBV9 and TRBJ2-7, with D tentatively TRBD1 (6 bases). CDR1 and CDR2 (germline): SGDLS, YYNGEE. The CDR3 is made up of 16 amino acids. Trimming removed 0 bases from V and 0 bases from J, with 13 bases in between. DNA of the CDR3: TGTGCCAGCAGCGTAGATCTGGGGGCGAGCTCCTACGAGCAGTACTTC. It is translated as CASSVDLGASSYEQYF.

V and J are TRBV29-1 and TRBJ2-1, with TRBD1 matching over 8 bases. CDR3 size: 14 residues. Germline CDR1 reads SQVTM; CDR2 reads ANQGSEA. J lost 7 bases, V lost 6 bases, and 11 bases had no gene match. CDR3 nucleotide sequence: TGCAGCGTAAAAACCGGGACAGGAATAAATGAGCAGTTCTTC. Translated, it gives CSVKTGTGINEQFF.

This clone has just a few counts. This sample also contains other DNA sequences that code for the same CDR3. The V gene is TRBV7-2, the J gene TRBJ2-7; 8 nucleotides line up with TRBD1. V was clipped by 5 bases and J by 3 bases; unmatched bases: 9. The CDR3 length is 15 residues. Germline V gene sequence: CDR1 SGHTA, CDR2 FQGNSA. The CDR3 DNA is TGTGCCAGCAGCCCCTCCGGGACAGGACTCTACGAGCAGTACTTC. The encoded protein is CASSPSGTGLYEQYF.

The rearrangement uses TRBV7-9 and TRBJ1-4; tentative D call: TRBD1 (6 bases). V was cut by 5 bases and J by 2 bases, with 18 bases left in between. The CDR3 sequence is 17 residues long. CDR1 and CDR2 from the germline V gene are SEHNR and FQNEAQ (reference sequence). The CDR3 reads CASSQQQGPSTNEKLFF. For the CDR3, the DNA is TGTGCCAGCAGCCAGCAACAGGGTCCCTCGACTAATGAAAAACTGTTTTTT.

The rearrangement uses TRBV15 and TRBJ2-5; D may be TRBD1 (5 bases). CDR1 and CDR2 (germline): LNHNV, YYDKDF (reference sequence). The V end lost 2 bases, the J end lost 0 bases, and 10 bases lay between the germline ends. This CDR3 is built from 15 residues. CDR3: CATSRSGFDQETQYF. The CDR3 DNA sequence: TGTGCCACCAGCAGATCAGGGTTTGACCAAGAGACCCAGTACTTC.

The chain joins TRBV10-1 to TRBJ2-2, with 11 nucleotides matching TRBD2. The CDR3 runs to 14 residues. Looked up from germline, CDR1 is WNHNN and CDR2 is SYGVQD (reference sequence). V gave up 9 bases and J gave up 5 bases; unmatched junction bases: 5. The CDR3 sequence is CARILAGDTGELFF. CDR3 coding DNA: TGCGCCAGAATACTAGCGGGAGATACCGGGGAGCTGTTTTTT.

The chain couples TRBV27 to TRBJ2-7, with TRBD1 matching 8 bases. The CDR3 totals 15 residues. Trimming cost V 3 bases and J 5 bases; bases outside gene matches: 9. Germline CDR1 MNHEY, CDR2 SMNVEV (reference sequence). The CDR3 DNA reads as TGTGCCAGCAGTTTTTCCATAGCAGGGGGCAACGAGCAGTACTTC. Its protein is CASSFSIAGGNEQYF.

The table lists this clone with a few counts. The chain uses TRBV9 and TRBJ1-2; the match to TRBD1 covers 10 bases. After removal of 5 bases from V and 7 bases from J, the junction contained 8 bases not matched to a gene. This CDR3 region has 14 residues. Germline CDR1 reads SGDLS; CDR2 reads YYNGEE. CDR3 nucleotides: TGTGCCAGCAGTGTCGGGACAGGGGCTTTTGGCTACACCTTC. It encodes CASSVGTGAFGYTF.

The rearrangement links TRBV7-2 to TRBJ2-3; D gene ambiguous. V dropped 5 bases and J dropped 1 base, with 7 bases sitting between them. The germline V gene has CDR1 SGHTA and CDR2 FQGNSA. This CDR3 comprises 13 residues. The CDR3 DNA reads as TGTGCCAGCAGCCTACTTGGCACAGATACGCAGTATTTT. This sequence encodes CASSLLGTDTQYF.

The rearrangement joins TRBV11-1 to TRBJ2-7; 11 bases are shared with TRBD1. The germline CDR1 and CDR2 sequences are SGHAT and FQDESV (reference sequence). This CDR3 spans 15 amino acids. After removal of 5 bases from V and 4 bases from J, the junction contained 7 bases not matched to a gene. In DNA form, the CDR3 reads TGTGCCAGCAGCGGGGGACAGGGGGTGTTGTACGAGCAGTACTTC. Protein: CASSGGQGVLYEQYF.

The chain links TRBV7-9 to TRBJ1-4; unclear D gene. Trimming removed 0 bases from V and 4 bases from J, with 6 bases in between. Germline values: CDR1 SEHNR, CDR2 FQNEAQ (reference sequence). The CDR3 is 14 residues long. The CDR3 region has the DNA TGTGCCAGCAGCTTAGCACAGATTAATGAAAAACTGTTTTTT. This translates into CASSLAQINEKLFF.

The rearrangement links TRBV5-1 to TRBJ1-2; 11 bases agree with TRBD1. V dropped 4 bases and J dropped 1; count of bases not matched to a gene: 0. The CDR3 loop spans 14 amino acids. The germline V gene encodes CDR1 SGHRS and CDR2 YFSETQ. CDR3 residues: CASSGTGGNYGYTF. The CDR3 DNA follows: TGCGCCAGCAGCGGGACAGGGGGTAACTATGGCTACACCTTC. The variable domain in full, completed from reference TRBV5-1 and TRBJ1-2, reads KAGVTQTPRYLIKTRGQQVTLSCSPISGHRSVSWYQQTPGQGLQFLFEYFSETQRNKGNFPGRFSGRQFSNSRSEMNVSTLELGDSALYLCASSGTGGNYGYTFGSGTRLTVV.

Many counts were recorded for this clone. This chain connects TRBV7-2 to TRBJ2-7, with D maybe TRBD1 (6 bases). Germline-derived CDR1 and CDR2 are SGHTA and FQGNSA. The CDR3 runs to 14 residues. V shed 4 bases and J shed 1 base, with 11 bases lying between them. In DNA, the CDR3 is TGTGCCAGCAGCTCAAACAGGGTGTCCTACGAGCAGTACTTC. Amino acids: CASSSNRVSYEQYF. Variable domain in full (rest from reference TRBV7-2 and TRBJ2-7): GAGVSQSPSNKVTEKGKDVELRCDPISGHTALYWYRQSLGQGLEFLIYFQGNSAPDKSGLPSDRFSAERTGGSVSTLTIQRTQQEDSAVYLCASSSNRVSYEQYFGPGTRLTVT.

The chain recombines TRBV6-4 with TRBJ2-7; TRBD2 might be the D (5 bases). Germline-derived CDR1 and CDR2 are MRHNA and SNTAGT. The CDR3 contains 15 residues. The V gene lost 10 bases and the J gene lost 0 bases, with 19 bases spanning the gap. This CDR3 is CATLGSTSFSYEQYF. DNA for the CDR3: TGTGCCACCTTAGGGAGCACATCCTTCTCCTACGAGCAGTACTTC.

This rearrangement joins TRBV15 to TRBJ2-2; the D gene is possibly TRBD2 (6 bases). Between the trimmed V and J ends, which lost 0 bases and 7 bases, there was a span of 18 bases. This CDR3 is built from 17 residues. Germline assignment: CDR1 LNHNV and CDR2 YYDKDF (reference sequence). The CDR3 sequence is CATSRDLGEDTGGELFF. For the CDR3, the DNA is TGTGCCACCAGCAGAGATCTCGGGGAGGATACGGGCGGGGAGCTGTTTTTT.

The rearrangement joins TRBV9 to TRBJ2-7; TRBD2 aligns across 12 bases. This CDR3 comprises 15 residues. From germline, CDR1 is SGDLS and CDR2 YYNGEE. V was clipped by 3 bases and J by 3 bases; unmatched bases: 4. The DNA for the CDR3 is TGTGCCAGCAGCGCTAGCGGGAGGGCTAGCTACGAGCAGTACTTC. It specifies CASSASGRASYEQYF.

This clone was seen ten or more times. The chain is built from TRBV7-8 and TRBJ1-2; TRBD1 is a possible D gene (6 bases). The CDR3 runs 15 residues. Trimming took 2 bases from V and 4 from J, leaving 14 bases between them. The germline V gene encodes CDR1 SGHVS and CDR2 FQNEAQ. The CDR3 is CASSLRGGTSYGYTF. The DNA of the CDR3 is TGTGCCAGCAGCTTAAGGGGAGGGACAAGCTATGGCTACACCTTC.

The rearrangement joins TRBV21-1 to TRBJ2-1; the D call in the table, TRBD2, was not verified against the DNA. TRBV21-1 counts as a pseudogene. The CDR3 is 18 residues long. The CDR3 here is CASSHEAGLAGSYNEQFF. The CDR3 coding sequence is TGTGCCAGCAGCCACGAGGCGGGACTAGCGGGTTCCTACAATGAGCAGTTCTTC.

The gene calls are TRBV18 and TRBJ2-3; TRBD1 agrees at 9 bases. CDR1 KGHSH and CDR2 LQKENI come from the germline V gene. The CDR3 consists of 17 residues. The junction had 13 bases not matched to a gene; V was cut back by 3 bases and J by 6 bases. The CDR3 DNA is TGTGCCAGCTCACCCCTCGGGACAGGGAAGGATGGGGATACGCAGTATTTT. Translation gives CASSPLGTGKDGDTQYF.

This clone was seen just once. CDR3 amino acids: CASRGRGLPPYEQYF. CDR3 DNA sequence: TGTGCCAGCAGGGGGAGGGGACTACCCCCCTACGAGCAGTACTTC. The chain recombines TRBV6-5 with TRBJ2-7; 7 bases match TRBD2. The CDR3 totals 15 residues. Germline trimming cut 6 bases from V and 2 bases from J; bases unmatched to any gene: 10. Germline assignment: CDR1 MNHEY and CDR2 SVGAGI.

The chain couples TRBV6-6 to TRBJ1-4; TRBD1 matches at 8 bases. With 5 bases clipped from V and 3 bases from J, the junction kept 5 bases outside the gene matches. CDR1 and CDR2 (germline): MNHNY, SVGAGI (reference sequence). This CDR3 has 15 residues. The CDR3 region is CASSVLTGANEKLFF. Here the CDR3 DNA reads TGTGCCAGCAGTGTCTTGACAGGGGCTAATGAAAAACTGTTTTTT.